These 16 T cell receptor beta chains were sequenced from one sample in a study of control samples from healthy donors and cancer patients. Clones were read by immunoSEQ multiplex PCR, and TCRdb kept only the in-frame ones, dropping some. Counted here are 150,000 or so clones, roughly 92% occurring once; the ten biggest clones make up around 6%. Sequences were obtained from blood. These receptors were obtained from a young man in good health.

The V and J genes are TRBV12-3 or TRBV12-4 and TRBJ2-2; D call uncertain. Trimming stripped 7 bases from V and 0 bases from J, with 6 bases between. The CDR3 runs to 13 residues. This CDR3 reads CASTYPNTGELFF. DNA for the CDR3: TGTGCCAGCACCTACCCGAACACCGGGGAGCTGTTTTTT.

This sequence joins TRBV3-1 (or the pseudogene TRBV3-2) and TRBJ2-3; no clear D. The CDR3 loop spans 13 amino acids. The germline CDR1 and CDR2 sequences are LGHDT and YNNKEL (reference sequence). V shed 3 bases and J shed 6 bases, with 10 bases lying between them. CDR3 in amino acids: CASSHPPVDTQYF. In nucleotides, the CDR3 is TGTGCCAGCAGCCACCCCCCCGTTGATACGCAGTATTTT.

The sample holds one count of this clone. The J gene is TRBJ2-2, the V gene TRBV5-1; D unresolved. This CDR3 has 14 amino acids. V was cut by 5 bases and J by 1 base, with 9 bases left in between. Germline V gene lookup returns CDR1 SGHRS and CDR2 YFSETQ. CDR3 DNA sequence: TGCGCCAGCAGGTCCGCTCTGAACACCGGGGAGCTGTTTTTT. Encoded protein: CASRSALNTGELFF. The full variable domain, rest sourced from reference TRBV5-1 and TRBJ2-2, is KAGVTQTPRYLIKTRGQQVTLSCSPISGHRSVSWYQQTPGQGLQFLFEYFSETQRNKGNFPGRFSGRQFSNSRSEMNVSTLELGDSALYLCASRSALNTGELFFGEGSRLTVL.

The chain is built from TRBV27 and TRBJ1-1; 9 bases are a match to TRBD1. V was pared by 6 bases and J by 4 bases, with 6 bases of the junction left unmatched. Germline lookup yields CDR1 MNHEY and CDR2 SMNVEV (reference sequence). This CDR3 comprises 14 residues. The CDR3 here is CASRLRDRATEAFF. The CDR3 coding sequence is TGTGCCAGCAGGCTCCGGGACAGGGCCACTGAAGCTTTCTTT.

The chain uses TRBV9 and TRBJ2-5; TRBD2 is a possible D gene (6 bases). Trimming removed 4 bases at V and 2 bases at J, with 15 bases between. Germline V lookup: CDR1 SGDLS, CDR2 YYNGEE. There are 15 residues in the CDR3. The CDR3, as DNA: TGTGCCAGCAGCATATCCGGGACTCCTCAAGAGACCCAGTACTTC. Translating gives CASSISGTPQETQYF.

V gene TRBV28 combines with J gene TRBJ1-5, with 7 bases matching TRBD1. Germline CDR1 MDHEN, CDR2 SYDVKM. This CDR3 comprises 16 residues. V shed 8 bases, J shed 3 bases, and the junction held 13 bases outside the gene matches. The CDR3 here is CASPPPGQHNNQPQHF. The CDR3 nucleotides are TGTGCCAGCCCTCCCCCGGGACAGCACAACAATCAGCCCCAGCATTTT.

The CDR3 coding sequence is TGCGCCAGCAGAGGACTAGCGGGGGATATCGAGCAGTACTTC. This gives the protein CASRGLAGDIEQYF. The chain links TRBV5-1 to TRBJ2-7, with TRBD2 matching 13 bases. CDR1 is SGHRS and CDR2 is YFSETQ in the germline V gene. V dropped 5 bases and J dropped 6; count of bases not matched to a gene: 5. This CDR3 has 14 residues.

The J gene is TRBJ1-2, the V gene TRBV19; D is uncertain. The CDR3 runs to 12 residues. Germline CDR1 is LNHDA and CDR2 is SQIVND (reference sequence). Trimming stripped 2 bases from V and 4 bases from J, with 5 bases between. CDR3 in DNA: TGTGCCAGTAGTATATTGGGCTATGGCTACACCTTC. Its protein product is CASSILGYGYTF. Together with reference TRBV19 and TRBJ1-2, the CDR3 gives the full variable domain: DGGITQSPKYLFRKEGQNVTLSCEQNLNHDAMYWYRQDPGQGLRLIYYSQIVNDFQKGDIAEGYSVSREKKESFPLTVTSAQKNPTAFYLCASSILGYGYTFGSGTRLTVV.

J is TRBJ2-7 and V is TRBV6-5; D gene unclear. Germline lookup yields CDR1 MNHEY and CDR2 SVGAGI. CDR3 size: 14 residues. The V gene lost 0 bases and the J gene lost 1 base, with 7 bases spanning the gap. CDR3 in amino acids: CASSYSSQSYEQYF. CDR3 bases: TGTGCCAGCAGTTACTCGAGCCAGTCCTACGAGCAGTACTTC.

The chain joins TRBV2 to TRBJ2-3; a possible D gene is TRBD2 (5 bases). The germline V gene encodes CDR1 SNHLY and CDR2 FYNNEI. V shed 5 bases and J shed 6 bases, with 18 bases lying between them. This CDR3 has 15 amino acids. The CDR3: CASSWTGPAGDTQYF. The DNA of the CDR3 is TGTGCCAGCAGTTGGACTGGCCCCGCGGGTGATACGCAGTATTTT.

The chain couples TRBV7-9 to TRBJ2-3, with TRBD2 matching 7 bases. Looked up from germline, CDR1 is SEHNR and CDR2 is FQNEAQ (reference sequence). The V gene end was trimmed by 4 bases and the J gene end by 0 bases; junction bases not matched to a gene: 7. This CDR3 is 16 amino acids long. CDR3 loop: CASSSAQGGSTDTQYF. Here the CDR3 DNA reads TGTGCCAGCAGCTCAGCCCAGGGAGGGAGCACAGATACGCAGTATTTT.

The CDR3 DNA sequence: TGTGCCAGCAGTTACTCAGGGATCAATCAGCCCCAGCATTTT. This gives the protein CASSYSGINQPQHF. The chain joins TRBV6-6 to TRBJ1-5; D gene ambiguous. Deletions cut 0 bases from V and 3 bases from J, with 6 bases between. CDR3 size: 14 residues. In germline, CDR1 is MNHNY, CDR2 SVGAGI (reference sequence).

V gene TRBV7-2 combines with J gene TRBJ1-2; a possible D gene is TRBD1 (6 bases). The CDR3 is 16 residues long. The germline V gene encodes CDR1 SGHTA and CDR2 FQGNSA. Trimming pared 4 bases from V and 4 bases from J, leaving 19 bases between. As DNA, the CDR3 is TGTGCCAGCAGCTCTAAGGGGAGAGGGGGGATCTATGGCTACACCTTC. This translates into CASSSKGRGGIYGYTF. Looking up the rest from reference TRBV7-2 and TRBJ1-2 gives the full variable domain: GAGVSQSPSNKVTEKGKDVELRCDPISGHTALYWYRQSLGQGLEFLIYFQGNSAPDKSGLPSDRFSAERTGGSVSTLTIQRTQQEDSAVYLCASSSKGRGGIYGYTFGSGTRLTVV.

The CDR3 spells CASSFPQGYGYTF. The CDR3 DNA follows: TGTGCCAGCAGCTTCCCACAAGGCTATGGCTACACCTTC. This chain uses TRBV11-2 with TRBJ1-2; no clear D gene. V lost 3 bases to trimming and J lost 4 bases, with 9 bases between them. Germline CDR1 SGHAT, CDR2 FQNNGV. This CDR3 is built from 13 residues.

The chain is built from TRBV28 and TRBJ2-2, with D maybe TRBD1 (6 bases). V lost 7 bases, J lost 1 base, and 16 bases lay in between. CDR1 and CDR2 (germline): MDHEN, SYDVKM. The CDR3 is 16 residues long. The CDR3 spells CASIPRGGWNTGELFF. The DNA for the CDR3 is TGTGCCAGCATCCCCCGAGGGGGATGGAACACCGGGGAGCTGTTTTTT.

The V call is TRBV7-9, the J call TRBJ2-7; a possible D gene is TRBD2 (6 bases). Germline lookup yields CDR1 SEHNR and CDR2 FQNEAQ (reference sequence). This CDR3 region has 15 residues. Between the trimmed V and J ends, which lost 8 bases and 1 base, there was a span of 18 bases. This CDR3 is CASVAEDGPSYEQYF. CDR3 DNA sequence: TGTGCCAGCGTAGCGGAGGACGGTCCTTCCTACGAGCAGTACTTC.